The rows below give T cell receptor beta chains drawn from one sample of a study of HIV-infected patients and healthy controls. A single record per CDR3 protein comes from TCRdb applying MiXCR to the 5' RACE reads. Of 20,000 to 30,000 distinct CDR3 sequences detected, roughly 8.7% appear once; the ten largest clones hold approximately 4.2%. The sequenced sample was blood. Every receptor here comes from an adult in good health. Each CDR3 is given with its conserved first and last residue. D genes are given only for firm matches. Size is omitted from some rows. Given values are once, few, many or a class for expanded clones.

TRBV7-2	TRBJ2-3	NA	many	CASALPLVGTDTQYF	TGTGCCAGTGCCCTACCATTGGTCGGCACAGATACGCAGTATTTT
TRBV19	TRBJ2-4	NA	NA	CASSPADRLHIQYF	TGTGCCAGTAGTCCAGCAGACAGGCTGCACATTCAGTACTTC
TRBV2	TRBJ2-7	NA	NA	CAGAPDSYEQYF	TGTGCCGGAGCACCGGACTCCTACGAGCAGTACTTC
TRBV24-1	TRBJ2-1	TRBD2	NA	CATSAPGLAGNNEQFF	TGTGCCACCAGTGCTCCGGGACTAGCGGGTAACAATGAGCAGTTCTTC
TRBV6-1	TRBJ1-5	NA	many	CASSETPVKPQHF	TGTGCCAGCAGTGAAACTCCGGTTAAGCCCCAGCATTTT
TRBV20-1	TRBJ1-5	NA	NA	CSARLGSSNQPQHF	TGCAGTGCTAGACTGGGCAGTAGCAATCAGCCCCAGCATTTT
TRBV20-1	TRBJ1-3	TRBD1	many	CSARPHRARDRIGNTIYF	TGCAGTGCTAGACCCCACCGGGCCCGGGACAGGATTGGAAACACCATATATTTT
TRBV18	TRBJ2-1	TRBD2	many	CASSLLAGASYNEQFF	TGTGCCAGCTCACTACTAGCGGGGGCGTCCTACAATGAGCAGTTCTTC
TRBV27	TRBJ1-1	NA	few	CASSRLGGSEAFF	TGTGCCAGCAGTAGACTGGGCGGGTCTGAAGCTTTCTTT
TRBV6-5	TRBJ2-7	TRBD1	many	CASSQRTGISYEQYF	TGTGCCAGCAGCCAACGGACAGGAATCTCCTACGAGCAGTACTTC
TRBV20-1	TRBJ2-3	TRBD2	few	CSATPDLTSGEKDTQYF	TGCAGTGCTACCCCGGACCTAACTAGCGGAGAAAAAGATACGCAGTATTTT
TRBV11-1	TRBJ2-1	TRBD1	many	CASSSAGTGSPGEQFF	TGTGCCAGCAGCTCCGCGGGGACAGGGTCACCTGGGGAGCAGTTCTTC
TRBV29-1	TRBJ1-5	NA	medium-sized	CSVEVGYGNQPQHF	TGCAGCGTCGAGGTAGGGTACGGCAATCAGCCCCAGCATTTT
TRBV19	TRBJ1-1	TRBD1	few	CASSRTGVTTEAFF	TGTGCCAGTAGCCGGACAGGCGTGACGACTGAAGCTTTCTTT
TRBV6-5	TRBJ1-5	NA	many	CASSPRFNQPQHF	TGTGCCAGCAGTCCCAGATTTAATCAGCCCCAGCATTTT
TRBV18	TRBJ1-4	NA	many	CASSPPNNEKLFF	TGTGCCAGCTCACCACCAAACAATGAAAAACTGTTTTTT
TRBV11-2	TRBJ2-7	NA	many	CASSLAVSYEQYF	TGTGCCAGCAGCTTAGCGGTGTCCTACGAGCAGTACTTC
TRBV10-3	TRBJ2-3	TRBD2	many	CAISESFGRGAPADTQYF	TGTGCCATCAGTGAGTCGTTTGGGCGGGGGGCCCCCGCAGATACGCAGTATTTT
TRBV28	TRBJ1-5	TRBD1	many	CASSTRDRPDNQPQHF	TGTGCCAGCAGTACACGGGACAGGCCGGACAATCAGCCCCAGCATTTT
TRBV15	TRBJ1-5	NA	many	CATSRDRAAGQPQHF	TGTGCCACCAGCAGAGATAGGGCAGCCGGGCAGCCCCAGCATTTT
TRBV20-1	TRBJ1-1	TRBD1	few	CSARDADRGDTEAFF	TGCAGTGCTAGAGACGCGGACAGGGGAGACACTGAAGCTTTCTTT
TRBV11-2	TRBJ1-1	NA	few	CASSPYAGSTEAFF	TGTGCCAGCAGCCCCTACGCCGGGAGCACTGAAGCTTTCTTT
TRBV12-3/TRBV12-4	TRBJ1-1	NA	few	CASSFQGFGTEAFF	TGTGCCAGCAGTTTTCAGGGATTTGGCACTGAAGCTTTCTTT
TRBV7-9	TRBJ1-5	NA	NA	CASSPQKWGALSNQPQHF	TGTGCCAGCAGCCCCCAGAAATGGGGGGCGCTTAGCAATCAGCCCCAGCATTTT
TRBV6-4	TRBJ2-3	NA	many	CASSDGEGATDTQYF	TGTGCCAGCAGTGATGGGGAGGGGGCCACAGATACGCAGTATTTT
TRBV4-2	TRBJ2-7	TRBD2	medium-sized	CASSQDRAGSSYEQYF	TGTGCCAGCAGCCAAGACCGAGCGGGGAGCTCCTACGAGCAGTACTTC
TRBV12-5	TRBJ1-4	TRBD1	many	CATLSYRDSTSNREKLFF	TGTGCTACCTTAAGTTACCGGGACAGTACCTCGAACCGGGAAAAACTGTTTTTT
TRBV29-1	TRBJ2-7	NA	many	CSVAAGRHEQYF	TGCAGCGTTGCGGCGGGGAGGCACGAGCAGTACTTC
TRBV29-1	TRBJ1-5	TRBD1	medium-sized	CSVGTGQGNQPQHF	TGCAGCGTTGGAACGGGACAGGGCAATCAGCCCCAGCATTTT
TRBV6-5	TRBJ2-7	NA	many	CASSRVTRSSYEQYF	TGTGCCAGCAGTAGGGTTACCCGAAGCTCCTACGAGCAGTACTTC
TRBV27	TRBJ2-7	TRBD1	NA	CASSFGGGTGVNEQYF	TGTGCCAGCAGTTTCGGTGGTGGGACAGGGGTCAACGAGCAGTACTTC